This T cell receptor (beta chain) came from a study of cytomegalovirus exposure and HLA in healthy donors. At the level of the study: The study placed around 80% of its approximately 380 genotyped donors in the Caucasian-associated ancestry cluster. Study outcomes and limitations: A later analysis showed HLA-associated TCR beta chains outstripping equally common others in clonal expansion. It was likely that a cluster of highly shared sequence variants was a sequencing artifact. Most TCR sequences were uncommon, yet certain public TCRs appeared in many donors.

Germline V gene sequence: CDR1 MNHEY, CDR2 SVGAGI. CDR3 length: 15 residues. Trimming took off 8 bases at V and 7 bases at J, with 18 bases between the two ends. PCR was performed using 60 Vbeta and 13 Jbeta primers. Assay used: immunoSEQ multiplex PCR; TCRdb lists only in-frame clones, some missing. The table records about 98,000 clones, 69% of them present only once. Points on this clone: Its antigen is undetermined.

The sequence was collected from a female donor in good health and CMV-seronegative. The sample comprised PBMCs. The V call is TRBV6-5, the J call TRBJ1-6, with TRBD1 as a possible D gene (5 bases). CDR3 sequence: CASALGTPTNSPLHF. The CDR3 region has the DNA TGTGCCAGCGCCCTAGGGACTCCGACCAATTCACCCCTCCACTTT.